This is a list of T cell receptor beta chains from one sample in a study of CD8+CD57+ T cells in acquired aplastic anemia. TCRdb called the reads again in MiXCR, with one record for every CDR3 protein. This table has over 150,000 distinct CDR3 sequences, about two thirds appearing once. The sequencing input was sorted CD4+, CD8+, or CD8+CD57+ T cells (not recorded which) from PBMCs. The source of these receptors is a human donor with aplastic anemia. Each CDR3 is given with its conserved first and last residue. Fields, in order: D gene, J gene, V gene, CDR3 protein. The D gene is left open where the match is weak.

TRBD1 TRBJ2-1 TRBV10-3 CAISTGTGVSLEQFF
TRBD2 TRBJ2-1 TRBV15 CATSHRGGYNEQFF
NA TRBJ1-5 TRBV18 CASSLTQGHRQPQHF
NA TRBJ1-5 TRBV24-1 CATSDSRTDLNQPQHF
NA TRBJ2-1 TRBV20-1 CSARNLHEQFF
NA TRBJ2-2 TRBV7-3 CASSLTTSSTGELFF
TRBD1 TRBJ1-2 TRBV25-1 CASRTTGGAYGYTF
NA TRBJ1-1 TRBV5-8 CASSRDGSWVKTEAFF
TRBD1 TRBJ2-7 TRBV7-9 CASSLGTARAYEQYF
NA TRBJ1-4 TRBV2 CASMARGEKLFF
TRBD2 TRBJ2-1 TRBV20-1 CSAYPGLAGARRAANQFF
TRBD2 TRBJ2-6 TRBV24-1 CATSGDYNSGANVLTF
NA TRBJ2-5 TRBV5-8 CASSSPSSPTRGPYQETQYF
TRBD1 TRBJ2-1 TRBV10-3 CAISYSDTTGVYNEQFF
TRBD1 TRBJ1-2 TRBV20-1 CSAPLGQGARGYTF
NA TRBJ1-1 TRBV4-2 CASSQGIGAVNTEAFF
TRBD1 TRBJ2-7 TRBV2 CASSSLGQVRSYEQYF
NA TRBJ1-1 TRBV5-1 CASSMSTGKWDTEAFF
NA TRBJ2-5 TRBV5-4 CASSSGGQRTSETQYF
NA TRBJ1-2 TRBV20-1 CSAKSLGPDGYTF
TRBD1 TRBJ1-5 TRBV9 CASSLRQGKNQPQHF
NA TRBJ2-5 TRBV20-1 CSASLDPNQETQYF